This entry is about one TCR beta chain. As yet, its antigen is unknown. This sample was taken from a study of cytomegalovirus exposure and HLA in healthy donors. Findings and limits, study-wide: It was likely that a cluster of highly shared sequence variants was a sequencing artifact.

PCR involved 60 Vbeta and 13 Jbeta primers. In the original workflow: Unique TCR beta chains numbered about 72 million in a later analysis, with around 10 million shared. Repertoires were generated with immunoSEQ multiplex PCR, while TCRdb's copy carries only in-frame clones and drops some. D and trimming come from the DNA, and the V and J calls and clone size come from that table. The profile shows fewer than 250,000 clones, 80% to 90% of them singletons. Germline values: CDR1 MDHEN, CDR2 SYDVKM. The CDR3 runs 16 residues. V gave up 4 bases and J gave up 0 bases; unmatched junction bases: 5. This clonotype was obtained from a man aged 30-40 years in good health and CMV-seronegative. The chain has TRBV28 and TRBJ2-3; 9 bases align to TRBD1. The sequenced sample was PBMCs. CDR3 DNA: TGTGCCAGCAGTTCTTCCGGACAGGGGAGCACAGATACGCAGTATTTT. Its translation is CASSSSGQGSTDTQYF.